Listed below are T cell receptor beta chains from one sample, sequenced in a study of shared clonotypes between healthy human individuals. Sequenced by immunoSEQ multiplex PCR; TCRdb stores in-frame clones only, minus some. This table has some 1,900,000 clones, approximately 94% appearing once. The sample consisted of naive CD8+ T cells sorted from blood. These receptors came from a man aged 18-30 years in good health. The CDR3 runs from the conserved cysteine through the conserved F or W. Each record gives: clone size, V gene, D gene, J gene, CDR3 protein, CDR3 DNA. A D gene is named only where the DNA matches it firmly. Clone size, where shown, is once, few, many, or a class for clones that have expanded.

clone_size: .; v_call: TRBV7-6; d_call: .; j_call: TRBJ2-5; cdr3_aa: CASSFHPAQETQYF; cdr3_nt: TGTGCCAGCAGCTTCCATCCAGCCCAAGAGACCCAGTACTTC
clone_size: .; v_call: TRBV11-2; d_call: .; j_call: TRBJ2-7; cdr3_aa: CASSLGSYEQYF; cdr3_nt: TGTGCCAGCAGCTTGGGTAGCTACGAGCAGTACTTC
clone_size: .; v_call: TRBV7-9; d_call: TRBD2; j_call: TRBJ2-3; cdr3_aa: CASSFGAGEADTQYF; cdr3_nt: TGTGCCAGCAGCTTTGGGGCGGGAGAGGCAGATACGCAGTATTTT
clone_size: .; v_call: TRBV4-1; d_call: TRBD2; j_call: TRBJ2-7; cdr3_aa: CASSEGGISGEEQYF; cdr3_nt: TGCGCCAGCAGCGAGGGAGGGATAAGCGGGGAAGAGCAGTACTTC
clone_size: .; v_call: TRBV10-3; d_call: .; j_call: TRBJ2-1; cdr3_aa: CAISESSQSSYNEQFF; cdr3_nt: TGTGCCATCAGTGAGTCTTCCCAGAGCTCCTACAATGAGCAGTTCTTC
clone_size: .; v_call: TRBV29-1; d_call: .; j_call: TRBJ2-7; cdr3_aa: CSVDGTGLGEQYF; cdr3_nt: TGCAGCGTTGACGGGACTGGGCTGGGCGAGCAGTACTTC
clone_size: .; v_call: TRBV9; d_call: .; j_call: TRBJ1-1; cdr3_aa: CASSVSQTNTEAFF; cdr3_nt: TGTGCCAGCAGCGTATCTCAGACGAACACTGAAGCTTTCTTT
clone_size: .; v_call: TRBV4-3; d_call: TRBD2; j_call: TRBJ2-3; cdr3_aa: CASSPLADNTDTQYF; cdr3_nt: TGCGCCAGCAGCCCCCTAGCGGACAACACAGATACGCAGTATTTT
clone_size: .; v_call: TRBV7-9; d_call: .; j_call: TRBJ2-7; cdr3_aa: CASSPIDGNPYEQYF; cdr3_nt: TGTGCCAGCAGCCCCATCGACGGGAACCCCTACGAGCAGTACTTC
clone_size: .; v_call: TRBV11-2; d_call: TRBD2; j_call: TRBJ2-7; cdr3_aa: CASSQTSGSFYEQYF; cdr3_nt: TGTGCCAGCAGTCAGACTAGCGGGAGTTTCTACGAGCAGTACTTC
clone_size: .; v_call: TRBV5-4; d_call: TRBD1; j_call: TRBJ2-5; cdr3_aa: CASSSGTGLETQYF; cdr3_nt: TGTGCCAGCAGCTCCGGGACAGGGTTGGAGACCCAGTACTTC
clone_size: .; v_call: TRBV11-2; d_call: TRBD1; j_call: TRBJ1-2; cdr3_aa: CASSKGGLDYGYTF; cdr3_nt: TGTGCCAGCAGCAAAGGGGGCTTAGACTATGGCTACACCTTC
clone_size: .; v_call: TRBV2; d_call: TRBD2; j_call: TRBJ2-7; cdr3_aa: CASSEVEREDPYEQYF; cdr3_nt: TGTGCCAGCAGTGAAGTCGAGCGGGAGGACCCCTACGAGCAGTACTTC
clone_size: .; v_call: TRBV6-5; d_call: .; j_call: TRBJ1-4; cdr3_aa: CASSQVTNEKLFF; cdr3_nt: TGTGCCAGCAGTCAGGTCACTAATGAAAAACTGTTTTTT
clone_size: .; v_call: TRBV5-1; d_call: .; j_call: TRBJ2-7; cdr3_aa: CASTERSGGAEQYF; cdr3_nt: TGCGCCAGCACCGAGAGGAGCGGAGGGGCCGAGCAGTACTTC
clone_size: .; v_call: TRBV5-4; d_call: .; j_call: TRBJ2-1; cdr3_aa: CASKGEGNEQFF; cdr3_nt: TGTGCCAGCAAGGGGGAGGGAAATGAGCAGTTCTTC
clone_size: .; v_call: TRBV27; d_call: TRBD1; j_call: TRBJ1-6; cdr3_aa: CASSFSWTGDSPLHF; cdr3_nt: TGTGCCAGCAGTTTTTCTTGGACAGGGGATTCACCCCTCCACTTT
clone_size: .; v_call: TRBV25-1; d_call: TRBD1; j_call: TRBJ1-4; cdr3_aa: CASSPVGQREKLFF; cdr3_nt: TGTGCCAGCAGTCCGGTGGGACAGCGCGAAAAACTGTTTTTT
clone_size: few; v_call: TRBV30; d_call: .; j_call: TRBJ1-4; cdr3_aa: CACKIMDDASEKLFF; cdr3_nt: TGTGCCTGCAAAATTATGGACGATGCCAGTGAAAAACTGTTTTTT
clone_size: .; v_call: TRBV5-1; d_call: TRBD1; j_call: TRBJ2-2; cdr3_aa: CASSLGPGTGDTGELFF; cdr3_nt: TGCGCCAGCAGCTTAGGCCCCGGGACAGGGGACACCGGGGAGCTGTTTTTT
clone_size: .; v_call: TRBV7-9; d_call: TRBD1; j_call: TRBJ2-5; cdr3_aa: CASSLAGQRQETQYF; cdr3_nt: TGTGCCAGCAGCTTAGCGGGACAGAGACAAGAGACCCAGTACTTC
clone_size: .; v_call: TRBV11-2; d_call: .; j_call: TRBJ2-5; cdr3_aa: CASSYSIRETQYF; cdr3_nt: TGTGCCAGCTCCTACTCGATCCGGGAGACCCAGTACTTC
clone_size: .; v_call: TRBV6-5; d_call: .; j_call: TRBJ2-5; cdr3_aa: CASSSSMATQYF; cdr3_nt: TGTGCCAGCAGTTCTTCCATGGCCACCCAGTACTTC
clone_size: .; v_call: TRBV6-1; d_call: TRBD1; j_call: TRBJ1-2; cdr3_aa: CASSDRGDLYGYTF; cdr3_nt: TGTGCCAGCAGTGACAGGGGGGACCTCTATGGCTACACCTTC
clone_size: .; v_call: TRBV4-2; d_call: .; j_call: TRBJ1-4; cdr3_aa: CASSPDGWRGGFEKLFF; cdr3_nt: TGTGCCAGCAGCCCCGACGGGTGGAGAGGGGGATTTGAAAAACTGTTTTTT
clone_size: .; v_call: TRBV4-3; d_call: TRBD1; j_call: TRBJ1-4; cdr3_aa: CASSQGTGFNEKLFF; cdr3_nt: TGCGCCAGCAGCCAAGGGACAGGTTTTAATGAAAAACTGTTTTTT
clone_size: few; v_call: TRBV10-3; d_call: .; j_call: TRBJ1-1; cdr3_aa: CAISEKGSNTEAFF; cdr3_nt: TGTGCCATCAGTGAGAAGGGGTCGAACACTGAAGCTTTCTTT
clone_size: .; v_call: TRBV6-5; d_call: .; j_call: TRBJ2-5; cdr3_aa: CASSPERETQYF; cdr3_nt: TGTGCCAGCAGTCCCGAGAGAGAGACCCAGTACTTC
clone_size: .; v_call: TRBV13; d_call: .; j_call: TRBJ2-7; cdr3_aa: CASSLQPYEQYF; cdr3_nt: TGTGCCAGCAGCTTACAACCCTACGAGCAGTACTTC
clone_size: .; v_call: TRBV4-2; d_call: .; j_call: TRBJ2-7; cdr3_aa: CASSQYAGGYEQYF; cdr3_nt: TGTGCCAGCAGCCAATATGCCGGGGGCTACGAGCAGTACTTC
clone_size: .; v_call: TRBV9; d_call: TRBD1; j_call: TRBJ1-2; cdr3_aa: CASSALGGDSGYTF; cdr3_nt: TGTGCCAGCAGCGCCCTAGGTGGGGACAGTGGCTACACCTTC
clone_size: .; v_call: TRBV4-1; d_call: .; j_call: TRBJ2-7; cdr3_aa: CASSQVREPWYEQYF; cdr3_nt: TGCGCCAGCAGCCAAGTGAGGGAACCGTGGTACGAGCAGTACTTC
clone_size: .; v_call: TRBV6-5; d_call: .; j_call: TRBJ2-7; cdr3_aa: CASSLNSAYEQYF; cdr3_nt: TGTGCCAGCAGTTTAAACAGCGCCTACGAGCAGTACTTC
clone_size: once; v_call: TRBV11-2; d_call: .; j_call: TRBJ1-6; cdr3_aa: CASRKVVPNSPLHF; cdr3_nt: TGTGCCAGCAGGAAGGTGGTACCTAATTCACCCCTCCACTTT
clone_size: .; v_call: TRBV19; d_call: .; j_call: TRBJ2-5; cdr3_aa: CASSRTGEETQYF; cdr3_nt: TGTGCCAGTAGTAGGACTGGAGAAGAGACCCAGTACTTC
clone_size: .; v_call: TRBV29-1; d_call: TRBD1; j_call: TRBJ2-7; cdr3_aa: CSVEDRDRGKYEQYF; cdr3_nt: TGCAGCGTTGAAGACCGGGACAGGGGGAAATACGAGCAGTACTTC
clone_size: .; v_call: TRBV13; d_call: TRBD1; j_call: TRBJ1-2; cdr3_aa: CASSLEGQGAGGYTF; cdr3_nt: TGTGCCAGCAGCTTAGAGGGACAGGGGGCTGGTGGCTACACCTTC
clone_size: .; v_call: TRBV6-5; d_call: .; j_call: TRBJ2-7; cdr3_aa: CASSPLGNSYEQYF; cdr3_nt: TGTGCCAGCAGCCCGTTGGGAAACTCCTACGAGCAGTACTTC
clone_size: .; v_call: TRBV4-1; d_call: .; j_call: TRBJ2-5; cdr3_aa: CASSSAGAEVLETQYF; cdr3_nt: TGCGCCAGCAGCTCCGCCGGGGCCGAAGTCCTGGAGACCCAGTACTTC
clone_size: .; v_call: TRBV4-1; d_call: .; j_call: TRBJ2-4; cdr3_aa: CASSQEGSVLAKNIQYF; cdr3_nt: TGCGCCAGCAGCCAAGAGGGGTCAGTCCTAGCCAAAAACATTCAGTACTTC
clone_size: .; v_call: TRBV9; d_call: .; j_call: TRBJ2-7; cdr3_aa: CASSPWTSPLEQYF; cdr3_nt: TGTGCCAGCAGCCCATGGACTTCCCCGCTCGAGCAGTACTTC
clone_size: .; v_call: TRBV5-4; d_call: TRBD2; j_call: TRBJ2-5; cdr3_aa: CASSLGGLVFDF; cdr3_nt: TGTGCCAGCAGCTTGGGCGGACTAGTCTTCGACTTC
clone_size: .; v_call: TRBV27; d_call: TRBD2; j_call: TRBJ2-7; cdr3_aa: CASSLSLAGGSEQYF; cdr3_nt: TGTGCCAGCAGTTTAAGTCTAGCGGGAGGTTCCGAGCAGTACTTC
clone_size: .; v_call: TRBV5-6; d_call: .; j_call: TRBJ1-1; cdr3_aa: CASSPPSYTEAFF; cdr3_nt: TGTGCCAGCAGCCCACCGTCTTACACTGAAGCTTTCTTT
clone_size: .; v_call: TRBV6-5; d_call: TRBD2; j_call: TRBJ2-5; cdr3_aa: CASKNKAGTIETQYF; cdr3_nt: TGTGCCAGCAAGAACAAGGCAGGGACTATTGAGACCCAGTACTTC
clone_size: .; v_call: TRBV5-1; d_call: TRBD2; j_call: TRBJ2-7; cdr3_aa: CASTGGSSYEQYF; cdr3_nt: TGCGCCAGCACTGGCGGGAGCTCCTACGAGCAGTACTTC
clone_size: .; v_call: TRBV7-8; d_call: .; j_call: TRBJ2-3; cdr3_aa: CASSFWTGDTQYF; cdr3_nt: TGTGCCAGCAGCTTTTGGACGGGCGATACGCAGTATTTT
clone_size: .; v_call: TRBV6-5; d_call: TRBD1; j_call: TRBJ1-1; cdr3_aa: CASSLQGGMNTEAFF; cdr3_nt: TGTGCCAGCAGTTTACAGGGGGGAATGAACACTGAAGCTTTCTTT
clone_size: .; v_call: TRBV27; d_call: .; j_call: TRBJ2-7; cdr3_aa: CASSLGQPYEQYF; cdr3_nt: TGTGCCAGCAGTTTAGGACAGCCGTACGAGCAGTACTTC
clone_size: once; v_call: TRBV4-1; d_call: .; j_call: TRBJ1-2; cdr3_aa: CASSQTGGSYGYTF; cdr3_nt: TGCGCCAGCAGCCAGACGGGGGGTAGCTATGGCTACACCTTC
clone_size: .; v_call: TRBV30; d_call: TRBD1; j_call: TRBJ1-2; cdr3_aa: CAWSFGQDYGYTF; cdr3_nt: TGTGCCTGGAGCTTCGGACAGGACTATGGCTACACCTTC
clone_size: once; v_call: TRBV4-1; d_call: .; j_call: TRBJ2-5; cdr3_aa: CAAALTTQYF; cdr3_nt: TGCGCCGCGGCATTAACGACCCAGTACTTC
clone_size: .; v_call: TRBV7-9; d_call: .; j_call: TRBJ1-4; cdr3_aa: CASSLGEGGTNEKLFF; cdr3_nt: TGTGCCAGCAGCTTAGGCGAGGGAGGAACTAATGAAAAACTGTTTTTT
clone_size: .; v_call: TRBV28; d_call: .; j_call: TRBJ2-1; cdr3_aa: CASSSSIEGRGPNEQFF; cdr3_nt: TGTGCCAGCAGTTCCTCAATTGAGGGGCGCGGGCCCAATGAGCAGTTCTTC
clone_size: .; v_call: TRBV9; d_call: .; j_call: TRBJ2-7; cdr3_aa: CASSVGTISYEQYF; cdr3_nt: TGTGCCAGCAGCGTAGGGACTATCTCCTACGAGCAGTACTTC
clone_size: .; v_call: TRBV21-1; d_call: .; j_call: TRBJ1-2; cdr3_aa: CASSKELGGTGGYAGYTF; cdr3_nt: TGTGCCAGCAGCAAAGAGCTGGGCGGGACAGGGGGTTATGCTGGCTACACCTTC
clone_size: .; v_call: TRBV7-3; d_call: .; j_call: TRBJ2-3; cdr3_aa: CASSPYLTGTDTQYF; cdr3_nt: TGTGCCAGCAGCCCCTACCTTACGGGGACAGATACGCAGTATTTT
clone_size: .; v_call: TRBV13; d_call: .; j_call: TRBJ1-2; cdr3_aa: CASSPLGEEGLYGYTF; cdr3_nt: TGTGCCAGCAGCCCGTTAGGGGAGGAGGGTCTCTATGGCTACACCTTC
clone_size: .; v_call: TRBV6-5; d_call: TRBD2; j_call: TRBJ2-3; cdr3_aa: CASSYSSGSYTDTQYF; cdr3_nt: TGTGCCAGCAGTTACTCTAGCGGGAGTTACACAGATACGCAGTATTTT
clone_size: once; v_call: TRBV9; d_call: TRBD1; j_call: TRBJ2-3; cdr3_aa: CASSENRDRGTDTQYF; cdr3_nt: TGTGCCAGCAGTGAAAACCGGGACAGGGGCACAGATACGCAGTATTTT